The 28 T cell receptor beta chains listed next were all sequenced from one sample in a study of blood T cell repertoires in COVID-19. Measured with immunoSEQ multiplex PCR; TCRdb has only the in-frame clones, and not every one. The data show around 200,000 clones, about 90% seen once. The specimen sequenced was PBMCs or T cells enriched from blood (not recorded which). The receptors derive from a woman aged 50 to 60 in a cohort exposed to, infected with or recovered from COVID-19 (not recorded which).

V usage is TRBV13 and J usage is TRBJ1-2; no clear D gene. CDR1 PRHDT and CDR2 FYEKMQ come from the germline V gene (reference sequence). V was shortened by 1 base and J by 0 bases, with 21 bases between the two germline ends. CDR3 length: 19 residues. In nucleotides, the CDR3 is TGTGCCAGCAGCTTAGCGGCAGGTCCCTACCCTCCCTCTAACTATGGCTACACCTTC. It translates to CASSLAAGPYPPSNYGYTF.

The chain employs TRBV7-3 and TRBJ2-1; 13 positions match TRBD2. The germline CDR1 and CDR2 sequences are SGHTA and FQGTGA. After removal of 0 bases from V and 7 bases from J, the junction contained 3 bases not matched to a gene. The CDR3 is made up of 16 amino acids. CDR3 region: CASSLTRTSGGNEQFF. DNA for the CDR3: TGTGCCAGCAGCTTAACAAGGACTAGCGGGGGAAATGAGCAGTTCTTC. Combining the CDR3 with reference TRBV7-3 and TRBJ2-1 gives the whole variable domain GAGVSQTPSNKVTEKGKYVELRCDPISGHTALYWYRQSLGQGPEFLIYFQGTGAADDSGLPNDRFFAVRPEGSVSTLKIQRTERGDSAVYLCASSLTRTSGGNEQFFGPGTRLTVL.

This clone was detected a few times. The chain links TRBV9 to TRBJ2-5, with 9 bases lining up with TRBD2. This CDR3 spans 17 amino acids. The germline gives CDR1 SGDLS, CDR2 YYNGEE. Trimming at V came to 0 bases and at J to 5 bases, leaving 11 bases not matched to a gene. Here the CDR3 reads CASSVGLMGLAGETQYF. DNA for the CDR3: TGTGCCAGCAGCGTAGGACTCATGGGGCTAGCGGGGGAGACCCAGTACTTC.

This clone was seen a handful of times. The CDR3: CAISESTSGNTIYF. The CDR3 bases are TGTGCCATCAGTGAGTCGACATCCGGAAACACCATATATTTT. This rearrangement joins TRBV10-3 to TRBJ1-3; D ambiguous. Between the trimmed V and J ends, which lost 0 bases and 4 bases, there was a span of 7 bases. The CDR3 covers 14 residues. CDR1 and CDR2 (germline): ENHRY, SYGVKD.

This sequence joins TRBV6-5 and TRBJ2-7; 7 bases are shared with TRBD2. Germline lookup yields CDR1 MNHEY and CDR2 SVGAGI. V lost 4 bases and J lost 3; bases outside the gene matches: 9. The CDR3 covers 15 residues. CDR3 protein: CASSFGLAEFYEQYF. The DNA for the CDR3 is TGTGCCAGCAGTTTCGGGCTAGCGGAATTCTACGAGCAGTACTTC.

The rearrangement joins TRBV10-3 to TRBJ1-1, with D unclear. This CDR3 contains 11 residues. Germline loops: CDR1 ENHRY, CDR2 SYGVKD. The V gene lost 11 bases and the J gene lost 3 bases, with 10 bases spanning the gap. CDR3 in amino acids: CASRGDTEAFF. In DNA, the CDR3 is TGTGCCTCCCGGGGTGACACTGAAGCTTTCTTT.

The CDR3 region is CASSIAGTGNPATIRPQHF. CDR3 coding DNA: TGTGCCAGTAGTATAGCCGGGACAGGGAACCCAGCGACCATCAGGCCCCAGCATTTT. The chain is built from TRBV19 and TRBJ1-5; 9 bases agree with TRBD1. Germline V gene sequence: CDR1 LNHDA, CDR2 SQIVND (reference sequence). The trim removed 1 base at V and 9 bases at J, leaving 19 bases unmatched. This CDR3 is 19 amino acids long. Drawing the rest from reference TRBV19 and TRBJ1-5, the complete variable domain is DGGITQSPKYLFRKEGQNVTLSCEQNLNHDAMYWYRQDPGQGLRLIYYSQIVNDFQKGDIAEGYSVSREKKESFPLTVTSAQKNPTAFYLCASSIAGTGNPATIRPQHFGDGTRLSIL.

The chain couples TRBV18 to TRBJ1-1; unclear D gene. This CDR3 has 16 residues. Between the trimmed V and J ends, which lost 1 base and 1 base, there was a span of 13 bases. CDR1 is KGHSH and CDR2 is LQKENI in the germline V gene. The CDR3 region is CASSPLPGSRNTEAFF. DNA of the CDR3: TGTGCCAGCTCACCACTCCCGGGGTCCCGGAACACTGAAGCTTTCTTT.

This rearrangement joins TRBV4-1 to TRBJ1-2; D call uncertain. Germline CDR1 is MGHRA and CDR2 is YSYEKL. This CDR3 region has 13 residues. V was clipped by 3 bases and J by 4 bases, with 9 bases between them. The CDR3 region is CASSQQAGYGYTF. DNA for the CDR3: TGCGCCAGCAGCCAGCAGGCGGGCTATGGCTACACCTTC.

The chain employs TRBV28 and TRBJ2-3; the match to TRBD1 covers 7 bases. The CDR3 length is 15 residues. Trimming removed 8 bases from V and 4 bases from J; junction bases left unmatched: 12. CDR1 and CDR2 (germline): MDHEN, SYDVKM. The CDR3 bases are TGTGCCAGCGCCCCGGGAACAGGGGACGCAGATACGCAGTATTTT. It yields the protein CASAPGTGDADTQYF.

This clone was counted only a few times. The chain joins TRBV28 to TRBJ1-2, with D maybe TRBD1 (5 bases). Germline values: CDR1 MDHEN, CDR2 SYDVKM. The CDR3 sequence is 17 residues long. V lost 3 bases to trimming and J lost 6 bases, with 23 bases between them. The CDR3 coding sequence is TGTGCCAGCAGTTTTGAATTAATGCAGCGGGGGACTGATGGCTACACCTTC. Translating it yields CASSFELMQRGTDGYTF.

The chain employs TRBV5-1 and TRBJ1-4; tentative D call: TRBD1 (5 bases). There are 15 residues in the CDR3. V dropped 3 bases and J dropped 3 bases, with 12 bases sitting between them. Per the germline V gene, CDR1 is SGHRS and CDR2 is YFSETQ. CDR3 region: CASSYTGDANEKLFF. The CDR3 DNA sequence: TGCGCCAGCAGCTATACGGGGGACGCTAATGAAAAACTGTTTTTT.

The chain is built from TRBV7-9 and TRBJ2-3; D may be TRBD2 (5 bases). The CDR3 extends over 15 amino acids. Germline assignment: CDR1 SEHNR and CDR2 FQNEAQ (reference sequence). Between the trimmed V and J ends, which lost 4 bases and 2 bases, there was a span of 13 bases. This CDR3 reads CASSYRTGSTDTQYF. As DNA, the CDR3 is TGTGCCAGCAGCTATCGGACGGGGTCCACAGATACGCAGTATTTT. The complete variable domain, with remaining parts taken from reference TRBV7-9 and TRBJ2-3, reads DTGVSQNPRHKITKRGQNVTFRCDPISEHNRLYWYRQTLGQGPEFLTYFQNEAQLEKSRLLSDRFSAERPKGSFSTLEIQRTEQGDSAMYLCASSYRTGSTDTQYFGPGTRLTVL.

This chain links TRBV10-3 with TRBJ2-3, with 9 positions matching TRBD2. The V gene end was trimmed by 0 bases and the J gene end by 2 bases; junction bases not matched to a gene: 9. Germline CDR1 ENHRY, CDR2 SYGVKD. The CDR3 spans 18 residues. The CDR3 sequence: CAISESRIAGANTDTQYF. CDR3 DNA: TGTGCCATCAGTGAGTCGAGAATAGCGGGGGCCAACACAGATACGCAGTATTTT.

The J gene is TRBJ1-2, the V gene TRBV6-2 or TRBV6-3; 7 positions agree with TRBD1. With V trimmed by 5 bases and J by 5 bases, 5 bases remained unmatched. In germline, CDR1 is MNHEY, CDR2 SVGEGT. CDR3 length: 13 amino acids. CDR3 loop: CASSQTTGYGYTF. The DNA for the CDR3 is TGTGCCAGCAGTCAAACGACAGGGTATGGCTACACCTTC.

The V and J genes are TRBV3-1 (or the pseudogene TRBV3-2) and TRBJ1-2; D call uncertain. The CDR3 loop spans 15 amino acids. The germline V gene encodes CDR1 LGHDT and CDR2 YNNKEL (reference sequence). The V and J ends lost 1 base and 5 bases respectively, with 14 bases between them. This CDR3 is CASSQGRDSPYGYTF. The CDR3 bases are TGTGCCAGCAGCCAAGGGAGGGATTCACCATATGGCTACACCTTC.

V usage is TRBV6-5 and J usage is TRBJ2-7, with 7 positions matching TRBD1. From germline, CDR1 is MNHEY and CDR2 SVGAGI. This CDR3 region has 13 residues. The J segment lost 5 bases and the V segment lost 7 bases, leaving 8 bases of the junction unmatched. In DNA, the CDR3 is TGTGCCAGCACTCTTCTGGACAGGCACGAGCAGTACTTC. This codes for CASTLLDRHEQYF.

This chain connects TRBV11-2 to TRBJ2-1; TRBD1 is a possible D gene (6 bases). The CDR3 covers 15 residues. The germline CDR1 and CDR2 sequences are SGHAT and FQNNGV. V was cut by 1 base and J by 1 base, with 8 bases left in between. The CDR3 DNA follows: TGTGCCAGCAGCTTAGCGAGGGGGTCCTACAATGAGCAGTTCTTC. Translated: CASSLARGSYNEQFF.

This clone has only a few counts. This chain joins TRBV19 and TRBJ1-1; the D gene is possibly TRBD1 (5 bases). CDR1 is LNHDA and CDR2 is SQIVND in the germline V gene (reference sequence). Trimming pared 5 bases from V and 2 bases from J, leaving 18 bases between. The CDR3 sequence is 16 residues long. The CDR3 loop reads CASSGHLWGLNTEAFF. The CDR3 DNA sequence: TGTGCCAGTAGTGGACACCTATGGGGACTCAACACTGAAGCTTTCTTT.

The rearrangement links TRBV6-6 to TRBJ1-4; 9 positions match TRBD1. V shed 7 bases, J shed 12 bases, and the junction held 12 bases outside the gene matches. CDR3 length: 14 amino acids. Germline V CDR1 and CDR2: MNHNY, SVGAGI (reference sequence). CDR3 coding DNA: TGTGCCAGCACCCTGGGGACAGGGACGTCGCAACTGTTTTTT. Translation gives CASTLGTGTSQLFF.

The chain employs TRBV19 and TRBJ1-6, with 11 bases fitting TRBD1. Germline V CDR1 and CDR2: LNHDA, SQIVND (reference sequence). V lost 6 bases, J lost 1 base, and 11 bases stayed unmatched. The CDR3 spans 19 residues. CDR3 sequence (DNA): TGTGCCAGTAGGCCCCCCCCCGGACAGGGGGCATCCTATAATTCACCCCTCCACTTT. It codes for CASRPPPGQGASYNSPLHF.

The rearrangement uses TRBV11-2 and TRBJ1-3; possibly TRBD1 for D (6 bases). Germline loops: CDR1 SGHAT, CDR2 FQNNGV. The CDR3 is 15 amino acids. V was shortened by 5 bases and J by 0 bases, with 11 bases between the two germline ends. CDR3 protein: CASSRDRPSGNTIYF. CDR3 DNA: TGTGCCAGCAGCCGTGACAGGCCCTCTGGAAACACCATATATTTT.

The rearrangement links TRBV20-1 to TRBJ2-5; D may be TRBD2 (6 bases). Germline CDR1 DFQATT, CDR2 SNEGSKA (reference sequence). V lost 3 bases and J lost 4, with 24 bases in between. The CDR3 extends over 17 amino acids. CDR3 residues: CSASTDHRRGTRETQYF. The DNA of the CDR3 is TGCAGTGCTAGTACAGACCATAGACGGGGGACCAGAGAGACCCAGTACTTC.

This chain links TRBV4-3 with TRBJ2-3, with 7 nucleotides matching TRBD2. This CDR3 contains 16 residues. Trimming removed 1 base from V and 0 bases from J; junction bases left unmatched: 4. Germline CDR1 LGHNA, CDR2 YSLEER. The CDR3 DNA follows: TGCGCCAGCAGCCAAGGGGGGGGAACTAGCACAGATACGCAGTATTTT. Protein product: CASSQGGGTSTDTQYF.

V gene TRBV19 combines with J gene TRBJ1-6, with 7 positions matching TRBD1. The CDR3 length is 13 residues. The trim removed 9 bases at V and 7 bases at J, leaving 6 bases unmatched. Germline assignment: CDR1 LNHDA and CDR2 SQIVND (reference sequence). CDR3 in DNA: TGTGCCAGCTGGGACAGAGGGAATTCACCCCTCCACTTT. Encoded protein: CASWDRGNSPLHF.

This clone was seen only a few times. The gene calls are TRBV19 and TRBJ2-4; 14 bases agree with TRBD2. There are 14 residues in the CDR3. Germline assignment: CDR1 LNHDA and CDR2 SQIVND (reference sequence). Trimming at V came to 6 bases and at J to 9 bases, leaving 4 bases not matched to a gene. DNA of the CDR3: TGTGCCAGTAGGACTGGACTAGCGGGGGGCATTCAGTACTTC. Translated, it gives CASRTGLAGGIQYF.

The chain has TRBV5-5 and TRBJ1-2; D possibly corresponds to TRBD1 (6 bases). Per germline, CDR1 SGHKS and CDR2 YYEKEE (reference sequence). The CDR3 extends over 14 amino acids. V lost 4 bases and J 0 bases, leaving 10 bases between the germline ends. Here the CDR3 DNA reads TGTGCCAGCAGCCACAGGGTTCCTAACTATGGCTACACCTTC. Translation: CASSHRVPNYGYTF.

The rearrangement joins TRBV28 to TRBJ1-2, with 7 bases identical to TRBD1. The CDR3 length is 12 residues. The V segment lost 8 bases and the J segment 3 bases; nucleotides outside the gene matches: 3. Germline V gene data show CDR1 as MDHEN and CDR2 as SYDVKM. In DNA form, the CDR3 reads TGTGCCAGCGAGGGACAGCACTATGGCTACACCTTC. Translated, it gives CASEGQHYGYTF.